Shown below are 16 T cell receptor beta chains from a single sample sequenced in a study of cytomegalovirus exposure and HLA in healthy donors (dated by TCRdb to the late 2010s). Libraries were constructed by the immunoSEQ multiplex PCR assay. A mixture of 60 forward primers for TCR Vbeta segments and 13 reverse primers for TCR Jbeta segments was used in the multiplex PCR. The immuneACCESS repertoire file appears here via TCRdb, limited to in-frame rearrangements. These files lack a portion of the clones; in checked studies, under half of the deficit traces to unresolved V genes, and the cause of the others is not known. The sample has some 200,000 clones on record, roughly a tenth of them singletons. Less than 1.5% of the sample is held by the ten biggest clonotypes. The source material was PBMCs. These receptors all stem from a woman aged 25-40 years in good health and CMV-seropositive.

This clone was counted many times. The rearrangement links TRBV6-1 to TRBJ1-1; maybe TRBD1 (5 bases). Germline CDR1 MNHNS, CDR2 SASEGT. This CDR3 region has 14 residues. Trimming shortened V by 4 bases and J by 3 bases, and 12 bases separated the two germline ends. In nucleotides, the CDR3 is TGTGCCAGCAGTGTCCAGGGTGGACACACTGAAGCTTTCTTT. Protein sequence: CASSVQGGHTEAFF.

In the case of this clone: Different DNA sequences within this sample yield the same CDR3. The chain is built from TRBV7-9 and TRBJ2-5, with 7 bases that match TRBD1. With V trimmed by 5 bases and J by 7 bases, 7 bases remained unmatched. In germline, CDR1 is SEHNR, CDR2 FQNEAQ (reference sequence). This CDR3 comprises 13 residues. The CDR3 coding sequence is TGTGCCAGCAGCGCCCAGCACAGGGGGACCCAGTACTTC. Translation gives CASSAQHRGTQYF.

The V call is TRBV19, the J call TRBJ2-1; no definite D call. Trimming stripped 4 bases from V and 4 bases from J, with 8 bases between. Germline values: CDR1 LNHDA, CDR2 SQIVND (reference sequence). There are 13 residues in the CDR3. Written as DNA, the CDR3 is TGTGCCAGTAGTAGCCCTATTTACAATGAGCAGTTCTTC. This gives the protein CASSSPIYNEQFF.

This clone was seen a handful of times. CDR3 sequence (DNA): TGTGCCAGCAGTGAGAGGAGATCGAACACCGGGGAGCTGTTTTTT. Translated, it gives CASSERRSNTGELFF. This sequence joins TRBV2 and TRBJ2-2; D unresolved. From germline, CDR1 is SNHLY and CDR2 FYNNEI. The V and J ends lost 3 bases and 0 bases respectively, with 8 bases between them. The length of the CDR3 is 15 residues.

This clone has a handful of counts. The V and J genes are TRBV29-1 and TRBJ1-1; TRBD1 matches at 7 bases. The V segment lost 5 bases and the J segment 3 bases; nucleotides outside the gene matches: 9. The germline V gene has CDR1 SQVTM and CDR2 ANQGSEA. The length of the CDR3 is 14 residues. The CDR3 spells CSVQGGKGDTEAFF. The CDR3 DNA is TGCAGCGTTCAAGGGGGCAAAGGGGACACTGAAGCTTTCTTT.

This clone has just a few counts. The chain carries TRBV18 and TRBJ1-1, with unresolved D. Germline loops: CDR1 KGHSH, CDR2 LQKENI. The CDR3 is 12 amino acids. The ends were cut back, 3 bases at V and 7 bases at J, with 9 bases in the middle. CDR3 nucleotides: TGTGCCAGCTCACCTGGAGGTAATGAAGCTTTCTTT. It translates to CASSPGGNEAFF.

This clone was found a few times. This chain uses TRBV7-8 with TRBJ1-1, with D unclear. The CDR3 runs to 13 residues. Germline lookup yields CDR1 SGHVS and CDR2 FQNEAQ. V was trimmed by 1 base and J by 1 base, leaving 4 bases between them. The CDR3 sequence: CASSLEANTEAFF. The CDR3 DNA reads TGTGCCAGCAGCTTAGAAGCGAACACTGAAGCTTTCTTT.

A remark on this clone: The junction does not match germline at one end; this may be a read error. The rearrangement joins TRBV30 to TRBJ1-2, with D maybe TRBD1 (6 bases). From germline, CDR1 is GTSNPN and CDR2 SVGIG (reference sequence). CDR3 length: 12 residues. CDR3 region: CAWRGGRRLIAF. CDR3 DNA: TGTGCCTGGAGAGGGGGACGTCGACTCATCGCCTTC.

The chain links TRBV27 to TRBJ1-4; the D gene is possibly TRBD1 (5 bases). CDR1 and CDR2 from the germline V gene are MNHEY and SMNVEV (reference sequence). The CDR3 loop spans 15 amino acids. With 3 bases removed from V and 8 bases from J, the gap between germline ends came to 16 bases. The CDR3 DNA reads as TGTGCCAGCAGTTTCGCGCGCAGGGTAGGGGAAAAACTGTTTTTT. This codes for CASSFARRVGEKLFF. The complete variable domain, with remaining parts taken from reference TRBV27 and TRBJ1-4, reads EAQVTQNPRYLITVTGKKLTVTCSQNMNHEYMSWYRQDPGLGLRQIYYSMNVEVTDKGDVPEGYKVSRKEKRNFPLILESPSPNQTSLYFCASSFARRVGEKLFFGSGTQLSVL.

This clone was counted a few times. The chain couples TRBV7-2 to TRBJ2-5; tentative D call: TRBD1 (7 bases). This CDR3 is built from 15 residues. Germline loops: CDR1 SGHTA, CDR2 FQGNSA. V was trimmed by 2 bases and J by 7 bases, leaving 17 bases between them. The CDR3 sequence: CASSLRVSQGGTQYF. The CDR3 DNA reads TGTGCCAGCAGCTTACGCGTGAGCCAGGGGGGGACCCAGTACTTC.

The chain's CDR3 is CASTLLTSGSRYEQYF. The CDR3 region has the DNA TGTGCCAGCACCCTCCTCACTAGCGGGAGTCGGTACGAGCAGTACTTC. V is TRBV7-2 and J is TRBJ2-7; 11 positions match TRBD2. Germline V gene data show CDR1 as SGHTA and CDR2 as FQGNSA. With 7 bases clipped from V and 4 bases from J, the junction kept 12 bases outside the gene matches. The CDR3 totals 16 residues.

The rearrangement joins TRBV19 to TRBJ1-2; possibly TRBD1 for D (5 bases). The germline gives CDR1 LNHDA, CDR2 SQIVND (reference sequence). V was trimmed by 6 bases and J by 4 bases, leaving 18 bases between them. This CDR3 has 15 amino acids. The CDR3 sequence: CASRLSQGGSYGYTF. CDR3 in DNA: TGTGCCAGTAGACTCAGCCAGGGAGGATCCTATGGCTACACCTTC.

This clone was detected only a few times. The J gene is TRBJ2-3, the V gene TRBV9; D is possibly TRBD2 (6 bases). The V and J ends lost 5 bases and 2 bases respectively, with 9 bases between them. Germline lookup yields CDR1 SGDLS and CDR2 YYNGEE. The CDR3 extends over 13 amino acids. The CDR3 nucleotides read TGTGCCAGCAGTTTAGCGGTCACAGATACGCAGTATTTT. Protein product: CASSLAVTDTQYF.

This clone was counted only a few times. The CDR3: CASSVVPGNTGELFF. DNA of the CDR3: TGTGCCAGCAGCGTAGTTCCAGGGAACACCGGGGAGCTGTTTTTT. The chain links TRBV9 to TRBJ2-2; D unclear. The CDR3 covers 15 residues. The V end was cut by 0 bases, the J end by 1 base, with 7 bases between. Per the germline V gene, CDR1 is SGDLS and CDR2 is YYNGEE.

This clone appeared a few times. The V and J genes are TRBV5-1 and TRBJ2-5, with D tentatively TRBD1 (6 bases). This CDR3 spans 14 amino acids. The germline V gene has CDR1 SGHRS and CDR2 YFSETQ. Between the trimmed V and J ends, which lost 4 bases and 1 base, there was a span of 11 bases. The DNA for the CDR3 is TGCGCCAGCAGCCGAGGACAGCCCCAAGAGACCCAGTACTTC. It encodes CASSRGQPQETQYF.

The chain employs TRBV19 and TRBJ1-1; 10 bases align to TRBD1. CDR1 LNHDA and CDR2 SQIVND come from the germline V gene (reference sequence). The CDR3 covers 13 residues. Unmatched junction bases numbered 8, after V lost 11 bases and J lost 5 bases. The CDR3 region is CACSGTGVTEAFF. DNA for the CDR3: TGTGCCTGCTCCGGGACAGGGGTTACTGAAGCTTTCTTT.